The clone carrying this TCR beta chain was counted ten times or more. A single record per CDR3 protein comes from TCRdb applying MiXCR to the 5' RACE reads. The data contain around 300,000 distinct CDR3 sequences, approximately 10% of them singletons. This specimen belongs to a study of CD8 T cells in ankylosing spondylitis. Per the germline V gene, CDR1 is DFQATT and CDR2 is SNEGSKA (reference sequence). This CDR3 has 13 amino acids. Trimming removed 6 bases at V and 9 bases at J, with 15 bases between. Sequencing was carried out using blood, either unsorted or a sorted T cell fraction (not recorded which). The chain links TRBV20-1 to TRBJ1-6, with D possibly TRBD1 on 5 matching bases. The receptor's source is a female donor with ankylosing spondylitis or in good health (not recorded which). CDR3 DNA sequence: TGCAGTGCCCTGCGGGGCGACCGTTCACCCCTCCACTTT. It specifies CSALRGDRSPLHF.